This T cell receptor (beta chain) derives from a study of CD8 T cells in ankylosing spondylitis. This clonotype was seen a handful of times. The antigen is undetermined. Study-level findings and limits: About 8 highly homologous variants made up a TCR beta motif, and this motif appeared characteristic of ankylosing spondylitis blood.

Using its own MiXCR run on the 5' RACE reads, TCRdb lists one record per CDR3 protein. Here the sample spans just over 350,000 distinct CDR3 sequences, 20% being singletons. The germline V gene has CDR1 MNHEY and CDR2 SMNVEV (reference sequence). The CDR3 extends over 15 amino acids. The V segment lost 7 bases and the J segment 5 bases; nucleotides outside the gene matches: 7. V usage is TRBV27 and J usage is TRBJ2-1; TRBD2 matches 11 bases. Sequencing was done on a sample of blood, either unsorted or a sorted T cell fraction (not recorded which). This receptor was identified in a male donor with ankylosing spondylitis or in good health (not recorded which). This chain's CDR3 is CASTLSGGGNNEQFF. Written as DNA, the CDR3 is TGTGCCAGCACCCTTAGCGGGGGGGGGAACAATGAGCAGTTCTTC.